The 26 T cell receptor beta chains reported below all come from one sample, sequenced in a study of T-cell reconstitution after alpha-beta-depleted transplantation in children. Preparation of the TCRbeta library involved a method that used unique molecular identifiers. TCRdb re-derived calls from the PCR reads in MiXCR, one entry per CDR3 protein. The sample carries about 480,000 distinct CDR3 sequences, 12% recorded once. The specimen was PBMCs from the stem cell graft donor, collected from the stem cell graft. Receptors originate from a human donor who donated a stem cell graft to a child with combined immunodeficiency.

This clonotype has at least ten counts. This chain joins TRBV5-1 and TRBJ2-6; 7 bases agree with TRBD1. V was clipped by 5 bases and J by 0 bases; unmatched bases: 5. The CDR3 loop spans 16 amino acids. CDR1 and CDR2 (germline): SGHRS, YFSETQ. CDR3 coding DNA: TGCGCCAGCAGAATTGGGACAGACTCTGGGGCCAACGTCCTGACTTTC. Its translation is CASRIGTDSGANVLTF. Full variable domain (rest looked up from reference TRBV5-1 and TRBJ2-6): KAGVTQTPRYLIKTRGQQVTLSCSPISGHRSVSWYQQTPGQGLQFLFEYFSETQRNKGNFPGRFSGRQFSNSRSEMNVSTLELGDSALYLCASRIGTDSGANVLTFGAGSRLTVL.

This clonotype was recorded at least ten times. The chain is built from TRBV7-2 and TRBJ1-2, with TRBD1 as a possible D gene (5 bases). Germline-derived CDR1 and CDR2 are SGHTA and FQGNSA. V lost 6 bases, J lost 3 bases, and 14 bases lay in between. The CDR3 loop spans 14 amino acids. For the CDR3, the DNA is TGTGCCAGCAGTCAACTCGGGGGGGACTATGGCTACACCTTC. Its translation: CASSQLGGDYGYTF.

This clonotype was counted ten times or more. The J gene is TRBJ2-7, the V gene TRBV5-6; D gene unclear. This CDR3 spans 14 amino acids. The V gene's germline CDR1 is SGHDT and CDR2 YYEEEE. Deletions cut 1 base from V and 2 bases from J, with 10 bases between. CDR3 coding DNA: TGTGCCAGCAGCTTGCGTTCCAGGACCTACGAGCAGTACTTC. Translation gives CASSLRSRTYEQYF.

Many counts were recorded for this clonotype. V and J are TRBV4-3 and TRBJ2-3; no definite D call. Germline V gene lookup returns CDR1 LGHNA and CDR2 YSLEER. V was shortened by 0 bases and J by 4 bases, with 14 bases between the two germline ends. The CDR3 length is 16 residues. The CDR3: CASSQDRTNPADTQYF. The DNA of the CDR3 is TGCGCCAGCAGCCAAGATCGAACAAATCCGGCAGATACGCAGTATTTT.

This clonotype was seen a few times. J is TRBJ2-5 and V is TRBV20-1, with TRBD1 matching 8 bases. Germline assignment: CDR1 DFQATT and CDR2 SNEGSKA (reference sequence). Trimming cost V 4 bases and J 5 bases; bases outside gene matches: 12. This CDR3 contains 15 residues. The CDR3 DNA reads as TGCAGTGCTATTGACTCAGGGGGCGCGGGGGAGACCCAGTACTTC. It yields the protein CSAIDSGGAGETQYF.

The V call is TRBV20-1, the J call TRBJ2-1, with 8 positions matching TRBD1. The J segment lost 7 bases and the V segment lost 4 bases, leaving 3 bases of the junction unmatched. The V gene's germline CDR1 is DFQATT and CDR2 SNEGSKA (reference sequence). This CDR3 contains 12 residues. The chain's CDR3 is CSANDRGNEQFF. CDR3 nucleotide sequence: TGCAGTGCTAACGACAGGGGAAATGAGCAGTTCTTC.

The chain links TRBV24-1 to TRBJ2-2; tentative D call: TRBD2 (5 bases). The CDR3 sequence is 14 residues long. V lost 9 bases, J lost 5 bases, and 15 bases lay in between. CDR1 is KGHDR, CDR2 SFDVKD, per germline. The CDR3 reads CATGRTYGTGELFF. CDR3 sequence (DNA): TGTGCCACCGGGAGAACTTATGGGACCGGGGAGCTGTTTTTT.

CDR3 nucleotides: TGCAGTGCTTCGGAGACGGACAGGGGCTCCTACGAGCAGTACTTC. This encodes CSASETDRGSYEQYF. The rearrangement uses TRBV20-1 and TRBJ2-7, with 9 bases aligning to TRBD1. The J segment lost 0 bases and the V segment lost 5 bases, leaving 8 bases of the junction unmatched. Germline-derived CDR1 and CDR2 are DFQATT and SNEGSKA (reference sequence). This CDR3 spans 15 amino acids.

The genes are TRBV12-3 or TRBV12-4 and TRBJ2-7; TRBD1 matches 7 bases. V trimming: 6 bases; J trimming: 3 bases; junction bases outside the gene matches: 11. This CDR3 contains 15 residues. The CDR3 loop is CASSQRFQGVYEQYF. CDR3 bases: TGTGCCAGCAGCCAGAGGTTTCAGGGGGTCTACGAGCAGTACTTC.

This sequence joins TRBV5-6 and TRBJ1-1; D may be TRBD1 (5 bases). The germline gives CDR1 SGHDT, CDR2 YYEEEE. This CDR3 comprises 17 residues. With 4 bases removed from V and 5 bases from J, the gap between germline ends came to 24 bases. The DNA for the CDR3 is TGTGCCAGCAGCCCTTACCGGGGGTCATATGGATATACTGAAGCTTTCTTT. Translation: CASSPYRGSYGYTEAFF.

This clonotype was recorded at least ten times. This chain connects TRBV30 to TRBJ2-1; a possible D gene is TRBD2 (7 bases). V lost 0 bases and J 12 bases, leaving 15 bases between the germline ends. CDR1 is GTSNPN and CDR2 is SVGIG in the germline V gene (reference sequence). The CDR3 loop spans 13 amino acids. CDR3 in DNA: TGTGCCTGGAGTGTAGGGGGGGGTAGCGCGCAGTTCTTC. This codes for CAWSVGGGSAQFF.

This clonotype was found many times. The rearrangement uses TRBV29-1 and TRBJ2-2, with TRBD1 as a possible D gene (7 bases). This CDR3 spans 16 amino acids. Germline V gene sequence: CDR1 SQVTM, CDR2 ANQGSEA. The V and J ends lost 5 bases and 7 bases respectively, with 23 bases between them. DNA for the CDR3: TGCAGCGTTCTGTCCGGAGGAGGGGGCTCGAACGGGGAGCTGTTTTTT. Translating gives CSVLSGGGGSNGELFF.

In this sample, this clonotype turned up a few times. The V and J genes are TRBV6-5 and TRBJ2-1; 9 nucleotides line up with TRBD2. The V and J ends lost 6 bases and 2 bases, in that order; junction bases with no gene match: 11. In germline, CDR1 is MNHEY, CDR2 SVGAGI. The CDR3 spans 17 residues. The CDR3 protein is CASSRLRGGPTYNEQFF. CDR3 bases: TGTGCCAGCAGCCGATTGCGGGGGGGGCCTACCTACAATGAGCAGTTCTTC.

This clonotype appeared many times. CDR3: CASSATGTGGLYNEQFF. CDR3 bases: TGTGCCAGCAGCGCGACCGGGACAGGGGGCCTCTACAATGAGCAGTTCTTC. The chain carries TRBV9 and TRBJ2-1; 12 positions match TRBD1. The J segment lost 3 bases and the V segment lost 3 bases, leaving 7 bases of the junction unmatched. Germline assignment: CDR1 SGDLS and CDR2 YYNGEE. The CDR3 covers 17 residues.

V and J are TRBV16 and TRBJ2-5; no clear D gene. V was clipped by 4 bases and J by 5 bases, with 8 bases between them. CDR3 length: 12 residues. Looked up from germline, CDR1 is KGHSY and CDR2 is FQNENV. The CDR3 here is CASSRSLETQYF. DNA of the CDR3: TGTGCCAGCAGCCGTTCGTTGGAGACCCAGTACTTC. The variable domain in full, completed from reference TRBV16 and TRBJ2-5, reads GEEVAQTPKHLVRGEGQKAKLYCAPIKGHSYVFWYQQVLKNEFKFLISFQNENVFDETGMPKERFSAKCLPNSPCSLEIQATKLEDSAVYFCASSRSLETQYFGPGTRLLVL.

This clonotype was counted between two and nine times. The rearrangement joins TRBV20-1 to TRBJ2-7, with 9 bases fitting TRBD1. The CDR3 length is 14 residues. The V and J ends lost 6 bases and 2 bases, in that order; junction bases with no gene match: 8. CDR1 is DFQATT and CDR2 is SNEGSKA in the germline V gene (reference sequence). CDR3 bases: TGCAGTGCCGCCACGGGACAGGGTACCTACGAGCAGTACTTC. This translates into CSAATGQGTYEQYF.

The CDR3 reads CASSLAIAAQGEQFF. The CDR3 DNA follows: TGTGCCAGCAGTTTAGCCATAGCGGCCCAGGGGGAGCAGTTCTTC. This rearrangement joins TRBV12-3 or TRBV12-4 to TRBJ2-1; possibly TRBD1 or TRBD2 for D (6 bases each). Trimming removed 0 bases from V and 10 bases from J, with 16 bases in between. The CDR3 consists of 15 residues.

V usage is TRBV20-1 and J usage is TRBJ2-7, with D possibly matching TRBD1 (6 bases). The CDR3 is 13 amino acids. Trimming removed 1 base at V and 1 base at J, with 8 bases between. Germline assignment: CDR1 DFQATT and CDR2 SNEGSKA (reference sequence). The CDR3 sequence: CSARVTGSYEQYF. The CDR3 DNA reads as TGCAGTGCTAGAGTTACAGGGTCCTACGAGCAGTACTTC.

A few counts support this clonotype. The chain recombines TRBV13 with TRBJ2-5; TRBD1 might be the D (6 bases). V was shortened by 4 bases and J by 3 bases, with 12 bases between the two germline ends. CDR1 PRHDT and CDR2 FYEKMQ come from the germline V gene (reference sequence). The CDR3 consists of 14 residues. CDR3 DNA: TGTGCCAGCAGCTCCAGGGGACCCAAAGAGACCCAGTACTTC. Protein sequence: CASSSRGPKETQYF.

This clonotype was detected many times. The rearrangement uses TRBV5-1 and TRBJ2-2; 11 positions match TRBD2. The trim removed 3 bases at V and 4 bases at J, leaving 5 bases unmatched. Germline-derived CDR1 and CDR2 are SGHRS and YFSETQ. The CDR3 totals 16 residues. CDR3 DNA: TGCGCCAGCAGCTCAACTAGCGGGAGAGGCACCGGGGAGCTGTTTTTT. Translation gives CASSSTSGRGTGELFF.

CDR3 protein: CASSQDTHRDPDTQYF. CDR3 in DNA: TGCGCCAGCAGCCAAGATACGCACAGGGACCCAGATACGCAGTATTTT. The J gene is TRBJ2-3, the V gene TRBV4-3, with a possible D match to TRBD1 (6 bases). Germline V lookup: CDR1 LGHNA, CDR2 YSLEER. The V end lost 0 bases, the J end lost 4 bases, and 14 bases lay between the germline ends. The CDR3 is made up of 16 amino acids.

This clonotype was seen many times. CDR3 bases: TGTGCCAGCAGTTACCGGGTCAATACCCTCTCTGGGGCCAACGTCCTGACTTTC. It encodes CASSYRVNTLSGANVLTF. The chain employs TRBV6-5 and TRBJ2-6; unclear D gene. Germline CDR1 reads MNHEY; CDR2 reads SVGAGI. V was shortened by 2 bases and J by 0 bases, with 14 bases between the two germline ends. The CDR3 has 18 residues.

The chain joins TRBV13 to TRBJ1-5; no definite D call. Germline V gene sequence: CDR1 PRHDT, CDR2 FYEKMQ (reference sequence). CDR3 length equals 14 residues. V lost 5 bases and J 2 bases, leaving 10 bases between the germline ends. CDR3 nucleotide sequence: TGTGCCAGCAGCGTCGGACCGCGCAATCAGCCCCAGCATTTT. This translates into CASSVGPRNQPQHF.

This clonotype was recorded many times. This chain uses TRBV12-3 or TRBV12-4 with TRBJ2-2; 8 bases fit TRBD1. This CDR3 is 14 amino acids long. Trimming at V came to 5 bases and at J to 6 bases, leaving 5 bases not matched to a gene. DNA of the CDR3: TGTGCCAGCAGTACGGGACAGGCCGCCGGGGAGCTGTTTTTT. Its protein is CASSTGQAAGELFF.

V usage is TRBV12-3 or TRBV12-4 and J usage is TRBJ1-4; TRBD1 matches 8 bases. The CDR3 length is 15 residues. V gave up 5 bases and J gave up 7 bases; unmatched junction bases: 9. The CDR3 region is CASSPGTGEGEKLFF. The DNA for the CDR3 is TGTGCCAGCAGTCCGGGGACAGGAGAAGGTGAAAAACTGTTTTTT.

This rearrangement joins TRBV7-9 to TRBJ2-7, with D maybe TRBD1 (6 bases). The CDR3 sequence is 15 residues long. The V end lost 5 bases, the J end lost 3 bases, and 17 bases lay between the germline ends. From germline, CDR1 is SEHNR and CDR2 FQNEAQ (reference sequence). The CDR3 coding sequence is TGTGCCAGCAGCCCAAACCTCCGGACAGTCTACGAGCAGTACTTC. Translated: CASSPNLRTVYEQYF.